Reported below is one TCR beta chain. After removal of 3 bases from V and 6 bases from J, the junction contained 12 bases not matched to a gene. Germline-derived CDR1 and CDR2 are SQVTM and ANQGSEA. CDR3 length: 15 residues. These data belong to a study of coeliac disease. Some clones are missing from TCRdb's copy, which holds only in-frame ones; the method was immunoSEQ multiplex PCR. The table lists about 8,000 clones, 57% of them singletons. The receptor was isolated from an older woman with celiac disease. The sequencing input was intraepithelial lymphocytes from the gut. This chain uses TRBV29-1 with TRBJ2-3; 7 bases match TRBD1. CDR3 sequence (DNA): TGCAGCGTTGAGGGGACAGCTACATCCGTCGATACGCAGTATTTT. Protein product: CSVEGTATSVDTQYF.